This is a list of T cell receptor beta chains from one sample in a study of beta chain features in type 1 diabetes. The data were produced by immunoSEQ multiplex PCR, yet TCRdb's version contains in-frame clones alone and is incomplete. The sample has around 240,000 clones, around 65% seen once. The sample was naive CD4+ T cells from blood. The receptor set was obtained from a man under 40 in good health. The conserved cysteine and the conserved F or W are not part of the CDR3 here. D genes are given only for firm matches. The size entry is marked missing in some rows and otherwise reads once, few, many or a size class.

v_call: TRBV29-1; clone_size: NA; d_call: NA; j_call: TRBJ2-3; cdr3_aa: SVGAFPFAYADTQY
v_call: TRBV9; clone_size: NA; d_call: TRBD1; j_call: TRBJ1-1; cdr3_aa: ASSEQGANAEAF
v_call: TRBV2; clone_size: few; d_call: NA; j_call: TRBJ2-1; cdr3_aa: ASSSPYNEQF
v_call: TRBV14; clone_size: NA; d_call: NA; j_call: TRBJ1-6; cdr3_aa: ASSQELRGNSPLH
v_call: TRBV10-3; clone_size: NA; d_call: NA; j_call: TRBJ2-3; cdr3_aa: ATGSQGNVTQY
v_call: TRBV25-1; clone_size: NA; d_call: NA; j_call: TRBJ2-1; cdr3_aa: ASSDYRGADNEQF
v_call: TRBV29-1; clone_size: NA; d_call: NA; j_call: TRBJ2-5; cdr3_aa: SVEDPLKEGKETQY
v_call: TRBV9; clone_size: NA; d_call: NA; j_call: TRBJ1-2; cdr3_aa: ASSLRDGGIYGYT
v_call: TRBV25-1; clone_size: NA; d_call: NA; j_call: TRBJ1-2; cdr3_aa: ASSVTGTGYT
v_call: TRBV6-5; clone_size: NA; d_call: NA; j_call: TRBJ1-5; cdr3_aa: ASRGVNQPQH
v_call: TRBV30; clone_size: NA; d_call: NA; j_call: TRBJ2-5; cdr3_aa: AWRGGSQETQY
v_call: TRBV15; clone_size: NA; d_call: NA; j_call: TRBJ2-1; cdr3_aa: ATSSGSYNEQF
v_call: TRBV12-5; clone_size: NA; d_call: NA; j_call: TRBJ1-2; cdr3_aa: ASGPRSYGYT
v_call: TRBV7-2; clone_size: NA; d_call: TRBD2; j_call: TRBJ2-3; cdr3_aa: ASSIALAGGTDTQY
v_call: TRBV30; clone_size: NA; d_call: NA; j_call: TRBJ2-7; cdr3_aa: AWDKTIGEQY
v_call: TRBV7-9; clone_size: few; d_call: TRBD2; j_call: TRBJ2-5; cdr3_aa: ASSLVLTSGTDQETQY
v_call: TRBV9; clone_size: NA; d_call: NA; j_call: TRBJ1-5; cdr3_aa: ASSESVFSNQPQH
v_call: TRBV25-1; clone_size: few; d_call: NA; j_call: TRBJ2-7; cdr3_aa: ASSDPGQLLYEQY
v_call: TRBV29-1; clone_size: NA; d_call: NA; j_call: TRBJ2-7; cdr3_aa: SVGTVTYEQY
v_call: TRBV5-6; clone_size: NA; d_call: NA; j_call: TRBJ2-7; cdr3_aa: ASSFQDSRTYEQY
v_call: TRBV4-3; clone_size: NA; d_call: NA; j_call: TRBJ2-2; cdr3_aa: ASSRYAAGELF
v_call: TRBV28; clone_size: NA; d_call: TRBD1; j_call: TRBJ2-1; cdr3_aa: ASSFGQGFNEQF
v_call: TRBV30; clone_size: NA; d_call: NA; j_call: TRBJ1-2; cdr3_aa: AWRGRFYGYT